This TCR beta chain emerged from a study of T cell responses to AZD1222 COVID-19 vaccine (dated by TCRdb to about 2021). Context from the whole study: AZD1222 recipients given second doses at about 4 weeks or at about 12 weeks were pooled, since spike-specific TCR depth and breadth were not found to differ between the two schedules. TCR sequencing was performed for roughly 250 trial participants, of whom around 200 were given two doses of AZD1222 and roughly 25 were given two doses of MenACWY control vaccine. Trial participants were enrolled by age into subgroups of 18-55, 56-69 and 70-plus years, and around 140, 26 and 57 TCR-sequenced participants, respectively, were included in these subgroups.

Note on this clone: It has no known antigen specificity. No base quality information exists; no much larger clone differs at one position.

Broader findings and caveats from the paper: After two AZD1222 doses, both the breadth and the depth of spike-specific TCRs were significantly higher than at day 0 and than in MenACWY recipients. In the small 56-69-year group, the increase in depth fell short of significance, most likely because of low power. Nearly half of unique spike-specific TCRs reportedly recognized epitopes outside regions mutated in the B.1.351 and B.1.1.7 variants. Most participants were white British and females outnumbered males, and the authors suggested that clonal diversity may have been underestimated. Conclusions about previously exposed vaccinees are limited, since just a handful of AZD1222 recipients were seropositive for SARS-CoV-2 at baseline. Vaccine-associated CD4 TCRs spanned the whole spike protein, with dominant responses in regions 160-218 and 743-854. Because no day 14 peak-response samples were available, the repertoires could be characterized only after the peak T cell response.

From the cysteine through the phenylalanine, the CDR3 covers 15 amino acids. Kept here is only the CDR3 DNA, which spans 45 bases and is read in frame from base 1. From a lookup of the germline V gene, CDR1 and CDR2 are MNHEY and SVGAGI. Trimming removed 4 bases from V and 5 bases from J, leaving 17 bases between the germline ends. The CDR3 regions of human TCRbeta chains were analyzed by immunosequencing. As for the authors' bioinformatics: TCRs in the repertoires were compared against a reference library of SARS-CoV-2-specific TCRs that had been generated with the MIRA antigen-specificity platform. Breadth meant the fraction of unique TCRs that were SARS-CoV-2-associated, whereas depth meant the fraction of total T cells that were SARS-CoV-2-associated. Using the MIRA data, each spike-specific TCR was mapped to the spike region that the TCR reacts to and placed in a CD4 or CD8 class. Log10-transformed breadth and depth values were compared by one-way ANOVA with Sidak's multiple comparisons tests. In its TCRdb copy, this immuneACCESS table keeps in-frame sequences only and misses some clones. Where compared with another copy, unresolved V genes explain less than half of these, and the others have no known cause. D and trimming were read from the DNA, whereas the V and J calls and clone size are those reported in that table. The sample records over 100,000 clones, roughly nine tenths of which are singletons. The top ten hold 4% to 6% of the sample.

Sample time point, as interpreted from the label and publication: baseline before first vaccination. Vaccinee samples were obtained from the UK trials COV001 and COV002, which included a single-blind randomized controlled phase 2/3 trial of AZD1222 (ChAdOx1 nCoV-19) in healthy adults. Trial participant PBMC samples were collected at day 0 and day 28 after the second dose for TCRbeta chain sequencing. The clonotype was recovered from an adult in good health. Rearrangement joined TRBV6-5 to TRBJ1-1; D gene: possibly TRBD1, on 5 matching bases. The sample in question was peripheral blood, obtained on day 0 of AZD1222 vaccination. The sequenced DNA: TGTGCCAGCAGTTCCCCCTTTAGTGGGGGGACTGAAGCTTTCTTT. Translation gives CASSSPFSGGTEAFF.